Following are 12 T cell receptor beta chains from one sample sequenced in a study of T-cell reconstitution after alpha-beta-depleted transplantation in children. Their target antigens are unknown. Study conclusions and caveats: A year post-transplant, T-cell counts and diversity derived mostly from newly produced T cells.

The TCRbeta library was prepared with unique molecular identifiers. TCRdb fed the PCR reads into MiXCR, producing one record per CDR3 protein. This sample has some 300,000 distinct CDR3 sequences; around 7.1% occur once, and the top ten carry 9.1%. Material: peripheral blood, obtained 360 days after TCRalphabeta/CD19-depleted stem cell transplant. The receptors stem from a female patient between 2 and 10 years old who had a stem cell transplant for Fanconi anemia, so the T cells may come from the graft donor.

The chain uses TRBV24-1 and TRBJ2-5; TRBD2 might be the D (6 bases). V lost 10 bases to trimming and J lost 4 bases, with 15 bases between them. The V gene's germline CDR1 is KGHDR and CDR2 SFDVKD. CDR3 size: 13 residues. CDR3 coding DNA: TGTGCCACTGAGCGCGGGGCGGGAGAGACCCAGTACTTC. Translation gives CATERGAGETQYF.

This chain uses TRBV5-1 with TRBJ1-2; D is uncertain. CDR1 is SGHRS and CDR2 is YFSETQ in the germline V gene. V was cut by 0 bases and J by 4 bases, with 13 bases left in between. The CDR3 spans 15 residues. The CDR3: CASSLVPGSRYGYTF. The DNA for the CDR3 is TGCGCCAGCAGCTTGGTCCCCGGGAGTCGCTATGGCTACACCTTC.

This clonotype has a handful of counts. The gene calls are TRBV25-1 and TRBJ1-1; 7 nucleotides line up with TRBD1. The germline gives CDR1 MGHDK, CDR2 SYGVNS. The CDR3 has 16 amino acids. Germline trimming cut 4 bases from V and 5 bases from J; bases unmatched to any gene: 13. CDR3 sequence: CASSGRKGAPFTEAFF. CDR3 bases: TGTGCCAGCAGTGGACGAAAGGGGGCCCCCTTTACTGAAGCTTTCTTT.

This clonotype appeared a few times. The chain combines TRBV5-1 with TRBJ2-2; TRBD2 matches 9 bases. In germline, CDR1 is SGHRS, CDR2 YFSETQ. The CDR3 runs to 16 residues. Trimming took 3 bases from V and 0 from J; bases not matched to a gene: 3. The CDR3 reads CASSWTSAPNTGELFF. CDR3 DNA: TGCGCCAGCAGCTGGACTAGCGCACCGAACACCGGGGAGCTGTTTTTT.

This clonotype was counted between two and nine times. This likely comes from a read error, as the CDR3 has no conserved phenylalanine or tryptophan at its end. The chain is built from TRBV20-1 and TRBJ2-2, with D possibly matching TRBD2 (5 bases). V lost 6 bases, J lost 3 bases, and 8 bases lay in between. There are 12 residues in the CDR3. In germline, CDR1 is DFQATT, CDR2 SNEGSKA (reference sequence). CDR3 sequence (DNA): TGCAGTGCGCCACTAGACACCGGGGAGCTGTTTTGT. Residues: CSAPLDTGELFC.

This clonotype has a handful of counts. V gene TRBV7-8 combines with J gene TRBJ2-4; 7 bases map to TRBD1. V lost 4 bases, J lost 2 bases, and 5 bases stayed unmatched. The CDR3 extends over 15 amino acids. The germline CDR1 and CDR2 sequences are SGHVS and FQNEAQ. The CDR3 spells CASSSGTVTKNIQYF. The CDR3 DNA follows: TGTGCCAGCAGCTCAGGGACAGTCACCAAAAACATTCAGTACTTC.

The chain joins TRBV27 to TRBJ2-2; TRBD1 might be the D (5 bases). Per germline, CDR1 MNHEY and CDR2 SMNVEV (reference sequence). V was pared by 1 base and J by 5 bases, with 5 bases between. The length of the CDR3 is 13 residues. The CDR3, as DNA: TGTGCCAGCAGTTTATACAGGACCGGGGAGCTGTTTTTT. The encoded protein is CASSLYRTGELFF.

This clonotype was observed a handful of times. The rearrangement uses TRBV2 and TRBJ2-1, with unresolved D. V was cut by 7 bases and J by 3 bases, with 7 bases left in between. Germline lookup yields CDR1 SNHLY and CDR2 FYNNEI. This CDR3 comprises 12 residues. CDR3 DNA sequence: TGTGCCAGCAAATTCGGCTACAATGAGCAGTTCTTC. It codes for CASKFGYNEQFF.

This clonotype was observed at least ten times. The CDR3 region is CASSLGTGVDYEQYF. The CDR3 nucleotides read TGCGCCAGCAGCTTGGGGACGGGAGTGGACTACGAGCAGTACTTC. V and J are TRBV5-1 and TRBJ2-7; D might be TRBD2 (6 bases). The CDR3 is 15 amino acids. Germline V gene sequence: CDR1 SGHRS, CDR2 YFSETQ. V shed 0 bases and J shed 3 bases, with 13 bases lying between them.

This clonotype was detected only a few times. The V and J genes are TRBV5-5 and TRBJ1-5; the D is unclear. The length of the CDR3 is 15 residues. The V gene's germline CDR1 is SGHKS and CDR2 YYEKEE (reference sequence). Trimming cost V 2 bases and J 6 bases, with 15 bases left between them. In nucleotides, the CDR3 is TGTGCCAGCAGCTTAGGTCCCCTGCGGGGTCAGCCCCAGCATTTT. Translation gives CASSLGPLRGQPQHF.

This clonotype was seen many times. The rearrangement joins TRBV15 to TRBJ2-1, with 12 bases aligning to TRBD2. This CDR3 is 19 amino acids long. J lost 5 bases, V lost 1 base, and 12 bases had no gene match. Germline V gives CDR1 LNHNV, CDR2 YYDKDF (reference sequence). CDR3 nucleotides: TGTGCCACCAGCAGAGGAGCCATCATACTAGCGGGGGGACACAATGAGCAGTTCTTC. It encodes CATSRGAIILAGGHNEQFF.

This clonotype turned up a few times. The chain links TRBV20-1 to TRBJ2-5; tentative D call: TRBD1 (6 bases). Germline values: CDR1 DFQATT, CDR2 SNEGSKA (reference sequence). The CDR3 loop spans 14 amino acids. The V end lost 5 bases, the J end lost 2 bases, and 15 bases lay between the germline ends. CDR3 sequence reads: CSAPGHIPQETQYF. The DNA of the CDR3 is TGCAGTGCTCCGGGACATATACCTCAAGAGACCCAGTACTTC.